The source of this T cell receptor (beta chain) is a study of spatial heterogeneity in lung cancer (dated by TCRdb to the late 2010s). In terms of the full investigation: Beta-chain transcripts were consistently detected in greater numbers than alpha-chain transcripts, which likely reflects a higher abundance of beta-chain transcripts. In the raw uncorrected reads, each unique combination of TCR and UMI appeared more than ten times on average. The study quantitatively compared TCR alpha and beta repertoires across multiple tumor regions, matched nontumor lung and blood in non-small cell lung cancer. Both alpha and beta chains were TCR-sequenced in samples taken at surgery, namely 220 tumor regions, 63 to 70 matched nontumor lung samples and roughly 56 PBMC samples. Nonsynonymous mutation counts, determined by whole-exome sequencing of tumor tissue, were related to features of the TCR repertoire.

Overall results and qualifications from the work: Additional single-cell paired TCR alpha and beta sequencing was considered necessary to confirm, at a functional level, the hypothesis that regional TCRs recognize regional mutations. Ubiquitous expanded tumor TCRs were found in blood more often at tumor resection than at routine follow-up.

The library came from 5' RACE. The run used a NextSeq 500. To allow correction of PCR and sequencing errors, the TCR library protocol tagged every TCR cDNA molecule with a unique molecular identifier. The study's processing was this. TCR identification, UMI-based error correction and CDR3 extraction were performed with Decombinator tools. Expanded TCRs were defined as those above a frequency of 2 per 1,000, corresponding to the top 1% of the tumor frequency distribution. Each repertoire was subsampled 100 times to 5,000 TCRs, after which Renyi diversity was computed with the R vegan package. CDR3 similarity networks were built from amino acid triplet string-kernel similarity, with CDR3s being connected when pairwise similarity was above 0.82. The public reads were reprocessed in TCRdb via fastp at Q25 and MiXCR, keeping in-frame beta chains. Every distinct CDR3 protein forms one entry, paired with its most common genes and DNA. The V and J calls were not made by the authors but by TCRdb's processing. For this sample the table gives 39,000 or so distinct CDR3 sequences, of which 7.5% were detected only once. The leading ten clones occupy under 30% of the sample.

This clonotype was seen repeatedly, ten times or more. Its cognate antigen has yet to be identified. No quality values exist for individual bases; no much larger clone is one base distant. V drops 3 bases and J drops 0 bases, leaving 18 bases in between. CDR1 SNHLY and CDR2 FYNNEI were looked up in the germline V gene. The CDR3 has 18 amino acids, counting the end cysteine and phenylalanine. Only the CDR3 part of the read is kept: 54 bases, read in frame from the first base. Taken with the paper, the label for time point translates to: sample taken at primary tumor resection. Without any cell sorting, TCR sequencing was performed on whole RNA extracted either from tumor and nontumor lung tissue or from cryopreserved PBMC samples. Donors were some 67 patients with early-stage, untreated non-small cell lung cancer from the lung TRACERx cohort. Only patients with enough RNA available from two or more tumor regions were chosen for TCR sequencing.

The sequences come from PBMCs, collected at surgery. This receptor was taken from a male donor with early-stage non-small cell lung cancer. The chain is made from TRBV2 and TRBJ2-4, with a tentative D gene TRBD1 over 5 matching bases. The CDR3 is CASSEFGAYILAKNIQYF. The nucleotides read TGTGCCAGCAGTGAGTTTGGGGCCTATATACTAGCCAAAAACATTCAGTACTTC.